The rows below give T cell receptor beta chains drawn from one sample of a study of persistence of HIV-infected CD4 T cells. These receptors have no known antigen. Assay used: immunoSEQ multiplex PCR; TCRdb lists only in-frame clones, some missing. The table has 40,000 to 55,000 clones, roughly nine tenths seen once. Specimen: CD4+ T cells sorted from PBMCs after roughly 19-hour stimulation, collected from a patient who received antiretroviral therapy. All receptors come from an adult woman with HIV who was CMV-seropositive. Both conserved end residues are part of each CDR3. The D gene is left open where the match is weak. Only some rows state a clone size, as once, few, many or a class for expanded clones.

clone size	J gene	V gene	D gene	CDR3 protein	CDR3 DNA
.	TRBJ1-5	TRBV18	.	CASSPGFDSNQPQHF	TGTGCCAGCTCACCAGGGTTTGATAGCAATCAGCCCCAGCATTTT
.	TRBJ1-5	TRBV10-3	.	CAISEGRGDQPQHF	TGTGCCATCAGTGAGGGGAGGGGCGACCAGCCCCAGCATTTT
.	TRBJ2-2	TRBV5-1	.	CASSLAGSIGGTGELFF	TGCGCCAGCAGCTTGGCAGGGTCAATCGGGGGAACCGGGGAGCTGTTTTTT
.	TRBJ2-3	TRBV5-5	TRBD1	CASRDRGFFPDTQYF	TGTGCCAGCAGGGACAGGGGGTTTTTCCCAGATACGCAGTATTTT
.	TRBJ1-2	TRBV28	.	CAITGYTFGGYGYTF	TGTGCCATCACGGGATATACCTTTGGAGGGTATGGCTACACCTTC
.	TRBJ1-1	TRBV5-1	TRBD1	CASRTGGDTEAFF	TGCGCCAGCCGGACAGGGGGGGACACTGAAGCTTTCTTT
once	TRBJ1-6	TRBV19	.	CASTSTPHSPLHF	TGTGCCAGTACTAGTACTCCCCATTCACCCCTCCACTTT
.	TRBJ2-3	TRBV7-9	.	CASSSIQGADTQYF	TGTGCCAGCAGCTCCATACAGGGTGCAGATACGCAGTATTTT
.	TRBJ1-1	TRBV6-5	.	CASSYSGQGNPEAFF	TGTGCCAGCAGTTACTCAGGGCAGGGTAATCCTGAAGCTTTCTTT
.	TRBJ1-2	TRBV5-4	.	CASSLDGYGYTF	TGTGCCAGCAGCTTGGATGGCTATGGCTACACCTTC
few	TRBJ1-1	TRBV6-5	.	CASTPSGNAYTEAFF	TGTGCCAGCACTCCTAGCGGGAACGCGTACACTGAAGCTTTCTTT
.	TRBJ1-2	TRBV5-1	.	CASSLDELLYGYTF	TGCGCCAGCAGCTTGGATGAGCTACTCTATGGCTACACCTTC
.	TRBJ1-2	TRBV5-5	.	CASSLVPTGANYGYTF	TGTGCCAGCAGCTTGGTCCCCACGGGGGCCAACTATGGCTACACCTTC
.	TRBJ2-6	TRBV4-2	TRBD1	CASSQTGTGGRSGANVLTF	TGTGCCAGCAGCCAAACAGGGACAGGGGGGAGATCTGGGGCCAACGTCCTGACTTTC
.	TRBJ1-1	TRBV9	TRBD1	CASSPRQGNTEAFF	TGTGCCAGCAGCCCCCGACAGGGGAACACTGAAGCTTTCTTT
.	TRBJ1-2	TRBV12-5	.	CASGASDLYGYTF	TGTGCTAGTGGCGCGTCAGACCTCTATGGCTACACCTTC
.	TRBJ1-1	TRBV19	.	CASSTGVSGNTEAFF	TGTGCCAGTAGTACGGGCGTATCGGGGAACACTGAAGCTTTCTTT
.	TRBJ2-5	TRBV10-3	.	CAISGRGETQYF	TGTGCCATCAGTGGGAGGGGGGAGACCCAGTACTTC
.	TRBJ2-7	TRBV7-3	.	CASSLNGGAYEQYF	TGTGCCAGCAGCTTAAACGGGGGAGCCTACGAGCAGTACTTC
.	TRBJ1-6	TRBV14	TRBD1	CASSPDRGHSPLHF	TGTGCCAGCAGCCCGGACAGGGGGCATTCACCCCTCCACTTT
.	TRBJ2-7	TRBV10-2	TRBD1	CASRKTGGTHYEQYF	TGCGCCAGCAGAAAGACAGGGGGGACTCACTACGAGCAGTACTTC
.	TRBJ2-2	TRBV15	TRBD1	CATSRWGSGGPGELFF	TGTGCCACCAGCAGATGGGGGTCAGGGGGCCCCGGGGAGCTGTTTTTT
once	TRBJ2-7	TRBV27	.	CASSFKPPVGAVSSYEQYF	TGTGCCAGCAGTTTTAAACCCCCGGTCGGAGCCGTAAGCTCCTACGAGCAGTACTTC
few	TRBJ1-5	TRBV6-5	TRBD1	CASSLHEGAYQPQHF	TGTGCCAGCAGCCTACACGAGGGGGCCTATCAGCCCCAGCATTTT
.	TRBJ1-5	TRBV19	.	CASTANGGRLNQPQHF	TGTGCCAGTACCGCTAACGGGGGACGGCTCAATCAGCCCCAGCATTTT
.	TRBJ1-6	TRBV7-8	.	CASSLAGPRGDSYNSPLHF	TGTGCCAGCAGCTTAGCGGGTCCCCGCGGGGACTCCTATAATTCACCCCTCCACTTT
.	TRBJ2-5	TRBV25-1	TRBD2	CASSKAGGQETQYF	TGTGCCAGCAGCAAAGCGGGGGGGCAAGAGACCCAGTACTTC
.	TRBJ1-1	TRBV20-1	.	CSASPRRYTEAFF	TGCAGTGCTAGTCCTCGACGGTACACTGAAGCTTTCTTT
.	TRBJ1-1	TRBV7-8	TRBD1	CASRQGMDRVAEAFF	TGTGCCAGCAGACAGGGGATGGACAGGGTCGCTGAAGCTTTCTTT